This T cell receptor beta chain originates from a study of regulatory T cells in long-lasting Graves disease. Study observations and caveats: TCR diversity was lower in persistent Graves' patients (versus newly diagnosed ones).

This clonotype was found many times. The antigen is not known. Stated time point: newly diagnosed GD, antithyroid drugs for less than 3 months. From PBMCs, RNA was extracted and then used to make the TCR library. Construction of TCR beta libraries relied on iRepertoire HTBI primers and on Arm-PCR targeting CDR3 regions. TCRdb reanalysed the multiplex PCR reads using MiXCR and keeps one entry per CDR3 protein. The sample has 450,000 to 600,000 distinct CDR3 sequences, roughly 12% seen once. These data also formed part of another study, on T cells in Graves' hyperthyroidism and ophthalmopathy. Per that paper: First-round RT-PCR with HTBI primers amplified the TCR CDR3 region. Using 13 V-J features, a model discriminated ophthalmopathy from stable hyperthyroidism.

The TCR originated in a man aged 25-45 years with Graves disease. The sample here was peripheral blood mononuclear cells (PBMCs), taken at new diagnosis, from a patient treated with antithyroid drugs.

CDR3 bases: TGCAGTGCAGGCGGACTAGCGGGGACTGAACAAGGAGCGCAGTATTTT. This encodes CSAGGLAGTEQGAQYF. The J gene is TRBJ2-3, the V gene TRBV20-1; 12 bases match TRBD2. CDR1 DFQATT and CDR2 SNEGSKA come from the germline V gene (reference sequence). Trimming cost V 6 bases and J 10 bases; bases outside gene matches: 17. This CDR3 comprises 16 residues.